This paragraph covers one T cell receptor beta chain sequence. As yet, its antigen is unknown. This record comes from a study of T cell responses to AZD1222 COVID-19 vaccine. As for the study in general: Some second doses came at about 4 weeks and others at about 12 weeks; these were pooled. General study findings and limits: Clonal diversity may have been underestimated in mostly white British donors. Only 6 or 7 people who got AZD1222 tested seropositive at baseline.

The assay was immunoSEQ multiplex PCR, and TCRdb's table has in-frame clones only and misses some. The table shows 95,000 to 150,000 clones, with 89% occurring only once. Trimming removed 5 bases from V and 0 bases from J, with 11 bases in between. Germline values: CDR1 LNHDA, CDR2 SQIVND (reference sequence). This CDR3 is built from 15 residues. The chain recombines TRBV19 with TRBJ1-3; TRBD1 might be the D (5 bases). This receptor was taken from an adult in good health. The material was peripheral blood, obtained on day 0 of AZD1222 vaccination. CDR3: CASSGAPFSGNTIYF. CDR3 in DNA: TGTGCCAGTAGTGGGGCACCTTTCTCTGGAAACACCATATATTTT.